The 32 T cell receptor beta chains listed next were all sequenced from one sample in a study of shared clonotypes between healthy human individuals. This table comes from immunoSEQ multiplex PCR, and its TCRdb copy is limited to in-frame clones, with some not included. The sample holds under 600,000 clones, around 77% seen once. The sequenced sample was PBMCs. These receptor sequences come from a woman aged 40 to 50 in good health. Some clones in this sample may be carry-over from other donors' samples.

This clone was seen more than once but under ten times. The rearrangement links TRBV7-9 to TRBJ1-4; 7 positions match TRBD1. CDR1 SEHNR and CDR2 FQNEAQ come from the germline V gene (reference sequence). V gave up 5 bases and J gave up 3 bases; unmatched junction bases: 12. The CDR3 is 17 amino acids. The CDR3: CASSIERGTVANEKLFF. For the CDR3, the DNA is TGTGCCAGCAGCATTGAAAGGGGGACAGTAGCTAATGAAAAACTGTTTTTT. The complete variable domain, with remaining parts taken from reference TRBV7-9 and TRBJ1-4, reads DTGVSQNPRHKITKRGQNVTFRCDPISEHNRLYWYRQTLGQGPEFLTYFQNEAQLEKSRLLSDRFSAERPKGSFSTLEIQRTEQGDSAMYLCASSIERGTVANEKLFFGSGTQLSVL.

The genes are TRBV19 and TRBJ2-7; 7 nucleotides match TRBD1. The CDR3 contains 16 residues. Germline V gene sequence: CDR1 LNHDA, CDR2 SQIVND (reference sequence). J gave up 0 bases and V 6 bases, and 11 bases lay outside the gene matches. The DNA for the CDR3 is TGTGCCAGTAGCCCTCGCGGCAGGGGGACCTCCTACGAGCAGTACTTC. Encoded protein: CASSPRGRGTSYEQYF.

The chain recombines TRBV28 with TRBJ2-7, with D unclear. V gave up 2 bases and J gave up 2 bases, with 10 bases separating them. Germline CDR1 and CDR2: MDHEN and SYDVKM. This CDR3 is 14 amino acids long. DNA for the CDR3: TGTGCCAGCAGTTTACAGCCCCCCCCCTACGAGCAGTACTTC. Protein product: CASSLQPPPYEQYF. Full variable domain (missing parts from reference TRBV28 and TRBJ2-7): DVKVTQSSRYLVKRTGEKVFLECVQDMDHENMFWYRQDPGLGLRLIYFSYDVKMKEKGDIPEGYSVSREKKERFSLILESASTNQTSMYLCASSLQPPPYEQYFGPGTRLTVT.

This chain connects TRBV5-6 to TRBJ2-3, with D possibly being TRBD1 or TRBD2 (5 bases each). Between the trimmed V and J ends, which lost 4 bases and 6 bases, there was a span of 6 bases. Germline lookup yields CDR1 SGHDT and CDR2 YYEEEE. The CDR3 extends over 11 amino acids. The CDR3 region is CASSRGDTQYF. The CDR3 DNA follows: TGTGCCAGCAGCCGGGGCGATACGCAGTATTTT.

This clone was observed a few times. This chain connects TRBV29-1 to TRBJ1-2; D not resolved. CDR3 length equals 13 residues. CDR1 and CDR2 from the germline V gene are SQVTM and ANQGSEA. Trimming stripped 4 bases from V and 4 bases from J, with 13 bases between. The CDR3 nucleotides are TGCAGCGTTGCGGTGGAATGGCCCTATGGCTACACCTTC. It specifies CSVAVEWPYGYTF.

The genes are TRBV19 and TRBJ2-2, with TRBD1 identical over 7 bases. From germline, CDR1 is LNHDA and CDR2 SQIVND (reference sequence). Germline trimming cut 11 bases from V and 7 bases from J; bases unmatched to any gene: 13. CDR3 length equals 14 residues. The CDR3 sequence is CAGSTGLGVGELFF. The CDR3 region has the DNA TGTGCCGGATCGACAGGGCTGGGAGTCGGGGAGCTGTTTTTT.

This chain links TRBV5-4 with TRBJ2-2; 9 bases match TRBD2. This CDR3 is built from 16 residues. Germline CDR1 is SGHNT and CDR2 is YYREEE (reference sequence). The V gene end was trimmed by 4 bases and the J gene end by 2 bases; junction bases not matched to a gene: 6. The DNA of the CDR3 is TGTGCCAGCAGCATTAGCGGGAGCCCTAACACCGGGGAGCTGTTTTTT. Translated, it gives CASSISGSPNTGELFF.

The chain uses TRBV5-1 and TRBJ1-3, with D possibly matching TRBD1 (5 bases). Germline V gene data show CDR1 as SGHRS and CDR2 as YFSETQ. V lost 0 bases and J lost 8, with 15 bases in between. The CDR3 has 15 residues. This CDR3 reads CASSLAGAVGDTIYF. CDR3 coding DNA: TGCGCCAGCAGCTTGGCCGGGGCAGTTGGTGACACCATATATTTT.

This clone was seen once. The rearrangement links TRBV18 to TRBJ2-4; no clear D gene. V was trimmed by 1 base and J by 8 bases, leaving 12 bases between them. The CDR3 runs 14 residues. Germline values: CDR1 KGHSH, CDR2 LQKENI. The CDR3 sequence: CASSPRVATDIQYF. CDR3 DNA: TGTGCCAGCTCACCACGTGTGGCGACGGACATTCAGTACTTC.

This chain uses TRBV10-3 with TRBJ2-7; 7 bases are shared with TRBD1. Germline CDR1 ENHRY, CDR2 SYGVKD. This CDR3 is 14 amino acids long. Trimming cost V 2 bases and J 3 bases; bases outside gene matches: 4. CDR3 sequence: CAISETGELYEQYF. CDR3 DNA: TGTGCCATCAGTGAGACAGGGGAGCTCTACGAGCAGTACTTC.

Of note for this clone: At the DNA level, this CDR3 is encoded by other sequences in the same sample as well. This rearrangement joins TRBV19 to TRBJ2-7, with 11 bases identical to TRBD2. The CDR3 contains 15 residues. Germline assignment: CDR1 LNHDA and CDR2 SQIVND (reference sequence). The trim removed 3 bases at V and 0 bases at J, leaving 1 base unmatched. CDR3 sequence (DNA): TGTGCCAGTAGTATCGGGACTAGCGGCTCCTACGAGCAGTACTTC. This gives the protein CASSIGTSGSYEQYF. Looking up the rest from reference TRBV19 and TRBJ2-7 gives the full variable domain: DGGITQSPKYLFRKEGQNVTLSCEQNLNHDAMYWYRQDPGQGLRLIYYSQIVNDFQKGDIAEGYSVSREKKESFPLTVTSAQKNPTAFYLCASSIGTSGSYEQYFGPGTRLTVT.

This clone was recorded at least ten times. This sequence joins TRBV6-4 and TRBJ1-2; D is ambiguous. CDR3 length: 15 residues. Germline loops: CDR1 MRHNA, CDR2 SNTAGT. V gave up 6 bases and J gave up 2 bases, with 16 bases separating them. The CDR3 DNA sequence: TGTGCCAGCAGGCAAACCGGGCAGGAAAACTATGGCTACACCTTC. Its protein product is CASRQTGQENYGYTF.

As to this clone: The CDR3 ends on some other residue instead of the conserved phenylalanine or tryptophan, so this is likely a read error. The rearrangement uses TRBV11-2 and TRBJ2-7; no clear D. V was pared by 1 base and J by 7 bases, with 14 bases between. This CDR3 is built from 14 residues. Per the germline V gene, CDR1 is SGHAT and CDR2 is FQNNGV. CDR3 sequence reads: CASSLVVATGEQYL. CDR3 DNA: TGTGCCAGCAGCTTAGTGGTGGCGACGGGTGAGCAGTACTTA.

This sequence joins TRBV7-8 and TRBJ1-5, with a weak D call TRBD1 (5 bases). V lost 4 bases and J 4 bases, leaving 17 bases between the germline ends. Germline values: CDR1 SGHVS, CDR2 FQNEAQ. CDR3 length: 16 residues. The CDR3 DNA reads TGTGCCAGCAGCTGGGCGGGGGGAAACGGAAATCAGCCCCAGCATTTT. Encoded protein: CASSWAGGNGNQPQHF.

As for this clone: Here the CDR3 omits its conserved ending phenylalanine or tryptophan, so a read error is the likely source. J is TRBJ1-1 and V is TRBV10-3; D not resolved. There are 12 residues in the CDR3. Trimming left V 10 bases short and J 0 bases short, with 9 bases between. Germline values: CDR1 ENHRY, CDR2 SYGVKD. The CDR3: CATNTLNTEAFL. CDR3 sequence (DNA): TGTGCCACCAACACCTTGAACACTGAAGCTTTCCTT.

The rearrangement joins TRBV7-2 to TRBJ2-4, with D possibly matching TRBD2 (6 bases). V lost 2 bases and J 1 base, leaving 6 bases between the germline ends. Germline assignment: CDR1 SGHTA and CDR2 FQGNSA. The CDR3 covers 14 residues. The CDR3 DNA is TGTGCCAGCAGCTTAAGCGGGGCCAAAAACATTCAGTACTTC. Its translation: CASSLSGAKNIQYF.

The chain joins TRBV4-2 to TRBJ2-1; D gene ambiguous. Germline V gives CDR1 LGHNA, CDR2 YNFKEQ. CDR3 size: 11 residues. The V and J ends lost 1 base and 8 bases respectively, with 3 bases between them. This CDR3 is CASSQVDEQFF. In nucleotides, the CDR3 is TGTGCCAGCAGCCAAGTAGATGAGCAGTTCTTC.

Details on this clone: The sample contains more than one DNA sequence encoding this CDR3. The CDR3 loop is CSASLIDTQYF. The CDR3 nucleotides are TGCAGTGCTAGTCTCATAGATACGCAGTATTTT. The rearrangement uses TRBV20-1 and TRBJ2-3; no clear D. This CDR3 comprises 11 residues. CDR1 DFQATT and CDR2 SNEGSKA come from the germline V gene (reference sequence). Between the trimmed V and J ends, which lost 3 bases and 5 bases, there was a span of 6 bases.

The chain is built from TRBV2 and TRBJ1-1; no clear D gene. Trimming pared 1 base from V and 5 bases from J, leaving 8 bases between. This CDR3 contains 13 residues. Germline V CDR1 and CDR2: SNHLY, FYNNEI. The CDR3 DNA is TGTGCCAGCAGTGAAGAGTCGGAGACTGAAGCTTTCTTT. The encoded protein is CASSEESETEAFF.

This sequence joins TRBV7-3 and TRBJ2-7, with 13 nucleotides matching TRBD2. Unmatched junction bases numbered 5, after V lost 3 bases and J lost 6 bases. CDR1 and CDR2 from the germline V gene are SGHTA and FQGTGA. The CDR3 contains 15 residues. The CDR3 loop reads CASSLPGLAGSEQYF. The CDR3 coding sequence is TGTGCCAGCAGCTTGCCGGGACTAGCGGGAAGCGAGCAGTACTTC.

In DNA form, the CDR3 reads TGTGCCAGCAGCGGTAGTAGGACCCGCTCCTACAATGAGCAGTTCTTC. Amino acids: CASSGSRTRSYNEQFF. The rearrangement uses TRBV9 and TRBJ2-1; no clear D gene. Germline lookup yields CDR1 SGDLS and CDR2 YYNGEE. V was pared by 3 bases and J by 0 bases, with 13 bases between. The CDR3 runs to 16 residues.

The CDR3 spells CASSLVDRSDEKLFF. The CDR3 DNA sequence: TGTGCCAGCAGCTTGGTAGACAGGTCGGATGAAAAACTGTTTTTT. The V call is TRBV5-6, the J call TRBJ1-4, with D perhaps TRBD1 (6 bases). V lost 0 bases and J lost 6, with 12 bases in between. The CDR3 loop spans 15 amino acids. Germline V CDR1 and CDR2: SGHDT, YYEEEE.

Turning to this clone: Compared with germline, one end of the junction differs, possibly owing to a read error. The V gene is TRBV7-7, the J gene TRBJ2-7; perhaps TRBD1 as D (5 bases). The CDR3 consists of 13 residues. Germline-derived CDR1 and CDR2 are SSHAT and FNYEAQ (reference sequence). In DNA, the CDR3 is TGTGCTAGCAGTCCCGACCTTGGGGCCCAGCAGTACTTC. Its protein is CASSPDLGAQQYF.

This clone was recorded once. One base away lies a much larger clone, so this may be a sequencing read error. The chain employs TRBV30 and TRBJ2-2; D perhaps matches TRBD1 (6 bases). Germline lookup yields CDR1 GTSNPN and CDR2 SVGIG (reference sequence). The CDR3 is made up of 15 amino acids. The V end was cut by 0 bases, the J end by 2 bases, with 10 bases between. Here the CDR3 DNA reads TGTGCCTGGAGTGTCCGGGACAAAAACACCGGGGAGCTGTTTTTT. It yields the protein CAWSVRDKNTGELFF.

The V and J genes are TRBV7-2 and TRBJ1-4; D possibly corresponds to TRBD1 (5 bases). CDR1 SGHTA and CDR2 FQGNSA come from the germline V gene. This CDR3 is 15 amino acids long. Trimming left V 5 bases short and J 6 bases short, with 16 bases between. This chain's CDR3 is CASSVQGGIHEKLFF. In nucleotides, the CDR3 is TGTGCCAGCAGCGTCCAGGGAGGGATCCATGAAAAACTGTTTTTT.

The genes are TRBV28 and TRBJ2-1; TRBD1 agrees at 8 bases. Germline V CDR1 and CDR2: MDHEN, SYDVKM. This CDR3 has 15 residues. Unmatched junction bases numbered 9, after V lost 7 bases and J lost 4 bases. The CDR3 nucleotides are TGTGCCAGCATTTCCCCGGGACAGGCTTACAATGAGCAGTTCTTC. It yields the protein CASISPGQAYNEQFF.

This clone was observed once. The V and J genes are TRBV28 and TRBJ1-5, with D maybe TRBD1 (5 bases). The CDR3 sequence is 15 residues long. Germline loops: CDR1 MDHEN, CDR2 SYDVKM. V lost 1 base and J 1 base, leaving 8 bases between the germline ends. The CDR3: CASSLLGGSNQPQHF. CDR3 in DNA: TGTGCCAGCAGTTTATTGGGGGGGAGCAATCAGCCCCAGCATTTT.

The chain recombines TRBV5-1 with TRBJ2-1, with D possibly being TRBD2 (7 bases). Germline lookup yields CDR1 SGHRS and CDR2 YFSETQ. This CDR3 comprises 13 residues. The V gene lost 2 bases and the J gene lost 7 bases, with 10 bases spanning the gap. CDR3 coding DNA: TGCGCCAGCAGCTTAGGGGGGGAGAATGAGCAGTTCTTC. It translates to CASSLGGENEQFF.

The chain recombines TRBV28 with TRBJ2-5; D is possibly TRBD1 (5 bases). The CDR3 is 14 amino acids. Trimming stripped 3 bases from V and 1 base from J, with 9 bases between. In germline, CDR1 is MDHEN, CDR2 SYDVKM. CDR3 nucleotide sequence: TGTGCCAGCAGTTTCCCAGGGTTCCAAGAGACCCAGTACTTC. Amino acids: CASSFPGFQETQYF.

The chain is built from TRBV28 and TRBJ1-2, with a weak D call TRBD1 (6 bases). This CDR3 contains 15 residues. V lost 5 bases, J lost 8 bases, and 21 bases lay in between. In germline, CDR1 is MDHEN, CDR2 SYDVKM. CDR3 nucleotide sequence: TGTGCCAGCAGTCGGGACAACCTCTCCATTATGGGCTACACCTTC. Protein product: CASSRDNLSIMGYTF.

This chain joins TRBV19 and TRBJ2-1; D perhaps matches TRBD2 (6 bases). The germline V and J ends were trimmed by 5 bases and 9 bases, with 17 bases remaining between them. The CDR3 covers 14 residues. In germline, CDR1 is LNHDA, CDR2 SQIVND (reference sequence). Here the CDR3 reads CASSPSGVAGEQFF. CDR3 nucleotides: TGTGCCAGTAGTCCTTCGGGGGTGGCAGGTGAGCAGTTCTTC.

The chain couples TRBV11-2 to TRBJ2-2; perhaps D is TRBD1 or TRBD2 (6 bases each). Germline V lookup: CDR1 SGHAT, CDR2 FQNNGV. Trimming removed 5 bases from V and 5 bases from J, with 18 bases in between. The CDR3 runs 16 residues. CDR3 in DNA: TGTGCCAGCAGCCTCCCGGGGGCGCGTGGGACCGGGGAGCTGTTTTTT. Translating gives CASSLPGARGTGELFF.